The clone carrying this T cell receptor beta chain is a singleton in its sample. Those enrolled, adults aged 18 to 89 years, came from 24 US areas. Two negative PCRs, clearance, or symptom resolution were required of recovered Cohort 3 donors. This specimen belongs to a study of blood T cell repertoires in COVID-19. On the study more broadly: Acute-phase and convalescent COVID-19 samples originated in the United States, Italy and Spain. PBMCs, B-cell-depleted T cells, or T cells were the source of the cDNA or gDNA that made up the material.

Only in-frame clones appear in the TCRdb table, and some are missing; sequencing was by immunoSEQ multiplex PCR. In the table there are about 370,000 clones, roughly 91% of which are singletons. Germline CDR1 reads ENHRY; CDR2 reads SYGVKD. The CDR3 runs 14 residues. The V gene end was trimmed by 6 bases and the J gene end by 3 bases; junction bases not matched to a gene: 6. The chain carries TRBV10-3 and TRBJ1-1; 8 bases line up with TRBD1. This clonotype was obtained from a woman in her twenties or thirties who had recovered from COVID-19. Source material: PBMCs or T cells enriched from blood (not recorded which). The CDR3 DNA follows: TGTGCCATCAGAGGACAGGGAAGGGACACTGAAGCTTTCTTT. It is translated as CAIRGQGRDTEAFF.